This T cell receptor (beta chain) was sequenced in a study of CD8+ T cells in alopecia areata. This clone was recorded once. RNA was extracted and reverse transcribed into cDNA as the sequencing template. Assay used: immunoSEQ multiplex PCR; TCRdb lists only in-frame clones, some missing. Here the sample spans over 100,000 clones, approximately 49% being singletons. The CDR3 runs 17 residues. V lost 3 bases and J lost 5; bases outside the gene matches: 11. Germline CDR1 reads LNHNV; CDR2 reads YYDKDF (reference sequence). This chain links TRBV15 with TRBJ2-1; 9 bases map to TRBD2. The source is a human donor with alopecia areata. Sequenced material: CD8+ T cells sorted from blood, taken at week 0. The CDR3 loop reads CATSSRGRGVMDNEQFF. CDR3 nucleotide sequence: TGTGCCACCAGCAGCCGCGGGAGGGGTGTTATGGACAATGAGCAGTTCTTC.